This T cell receptor beta chain was captured by sequencing in a study of blood T cell repertoires in COVID-19. Study summary: Acute and convalescent COVID-19 specimens originated in the United States, Italy and Spain. PBMCs, B-cell-depleted T cells, or T cells were the source of the cDNA or gDNA that made up the material.

A single count supports this clone. CDR3 length: 12 residues. Germline CDR1 SGHDT, CDR2 YYEEEE. J lost 6 bases, V lost 4 bases, and 3 bases had no gene match. As originally analysed: Amplification of reference gene primers was used by the study to estimate nucleated cell counts. The table came from immunoSEQ multiplex PCR; TCRdb's copy has only in-frame clones and leaves some out. That table gives V, J and clone size, and the DNA gave D and trimming. Found here are about 87,000 clones, 75% to 90% of them singletons; the top ten hold around 10%. This TCR was sampled from a man older than 75 with acute or convalescent COVID-19. The sequenced sample consisted of peripheral blood. V gene TRBV5-6 combines with J gene TRBJ2-7; 8 nucleotides line up with TRBD1. The CDR3 here is CASSKTGGEQYF. Here the CDR3 DNA reads TGTGCCAGCAGCAAAACAGGGGGCGAGCAGTACTTC.